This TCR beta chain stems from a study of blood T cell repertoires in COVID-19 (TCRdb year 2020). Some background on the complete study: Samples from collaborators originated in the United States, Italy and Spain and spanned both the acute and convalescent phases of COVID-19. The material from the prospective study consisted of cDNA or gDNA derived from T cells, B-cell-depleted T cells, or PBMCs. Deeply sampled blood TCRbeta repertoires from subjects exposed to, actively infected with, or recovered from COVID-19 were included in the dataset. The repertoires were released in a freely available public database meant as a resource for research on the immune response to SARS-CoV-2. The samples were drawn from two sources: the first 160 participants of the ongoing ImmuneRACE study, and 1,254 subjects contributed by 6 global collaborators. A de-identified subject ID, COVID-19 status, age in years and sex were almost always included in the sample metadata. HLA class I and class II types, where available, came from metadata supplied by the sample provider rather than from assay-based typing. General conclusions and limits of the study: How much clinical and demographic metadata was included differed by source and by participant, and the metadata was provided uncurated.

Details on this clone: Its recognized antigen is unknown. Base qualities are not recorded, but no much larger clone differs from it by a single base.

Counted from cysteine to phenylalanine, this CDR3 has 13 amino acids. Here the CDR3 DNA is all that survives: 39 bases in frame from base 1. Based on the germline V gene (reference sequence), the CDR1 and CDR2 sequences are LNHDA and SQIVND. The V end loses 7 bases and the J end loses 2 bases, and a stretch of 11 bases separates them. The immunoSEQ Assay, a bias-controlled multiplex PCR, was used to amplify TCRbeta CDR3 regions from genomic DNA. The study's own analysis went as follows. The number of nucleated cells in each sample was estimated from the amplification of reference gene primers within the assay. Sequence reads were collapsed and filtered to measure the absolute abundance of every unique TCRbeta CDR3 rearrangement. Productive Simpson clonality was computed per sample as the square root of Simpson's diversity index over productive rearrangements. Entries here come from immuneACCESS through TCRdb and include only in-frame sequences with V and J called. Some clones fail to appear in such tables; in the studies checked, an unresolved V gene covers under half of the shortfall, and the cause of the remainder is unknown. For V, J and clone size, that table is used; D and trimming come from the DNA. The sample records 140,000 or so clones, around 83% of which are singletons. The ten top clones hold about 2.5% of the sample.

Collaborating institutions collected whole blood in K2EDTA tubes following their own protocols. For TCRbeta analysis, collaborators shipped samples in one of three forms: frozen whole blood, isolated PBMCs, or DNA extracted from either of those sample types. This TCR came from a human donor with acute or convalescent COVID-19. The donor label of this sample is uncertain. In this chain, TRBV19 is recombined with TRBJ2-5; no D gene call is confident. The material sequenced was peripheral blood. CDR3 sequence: CASNSNGQETQYF. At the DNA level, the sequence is TGTGCCAGTAACTCGAACGGTCAAGAGACCCAGTACTTC.